This T cell receptor beta chain was sequenced in a study of lymphopenia after photon versus proton radiotherapy. Study-level results: Only patients who died were analyzed for survival; proton advantage is unproven.

The data were produced by immunoSEQ multiplex PCR, yet TCRdb's version contains in-frame clones alone and is incomplete. The table shows approximately 29,000 clones, with approximately 84% occurring only once. Details on this clone: The antigen is not known.

The ends were cut back, 1 base at V and 10 bases at J, with 11 bases in the middle. Germline-derived CDR1 and CDR2 are SEHNR and FQNEAQ (reference sequence). CDR3 length: 13 residues. This sample comprised peripheral blood, obtained from a patient treated with proton-based radiotherapy. The chain uses TRBV7-9 and TRBJ2-1; D not resolved. This receptor was obtained from a woman in her seventies with pancreatic cancer. CDR3 nucleotides: TGTGCCAGCAGCTTAGGTTTAGACCGGGAGCAGTTCTTC. Translating gives CASSLGLDREQFF.